In this sample, the clone carrying this TCR beta chain turned up a few times. Its antigen is not known. This entry belongs to a study of beta chain features in type 1 diabetes. Reverse transcribing all isolated RNA meant expressed TCRB transcripts were sequenced. Generated by immunoSEQ multiplex PCR, the TCRdb table keeps only in-frame clones and is missing some. The table lists 250,000 or so clones, about 15% of them singletons, with just under 0.02% in the top ten. Findings and caveats of the study: Type 1 diabetes patients showed a moderate but significant shortening of TCRB CDR3s in all four CD4+ subsets.

This clonotype was obtained from a man younger than 40 with type 1 diabetes. The sample taken for sequencing was naive CD4+ T cells from blood.

In nucleotides, the CDR3 is TGTGCCACCAGCAGGATTGACAGCTACGAGCAGTACTTC. Its protein product is CATSRIDSYEQYF. The rearrangement uses TRBV15 and TRBJ2-7, with D possibly matching TRBD1 (5 bases). Trimming shortened V by 3 bases and J by 3 bases, and 9 bases separated the two germline ends. The CDR3 covers 13 residues. Germline V gene lookup returns CDR1 LNHNV and CDR2 YYDKDF (reference sequence). Drawing the rest from reference TRBV15 and TRBJ2-7, the complete variable domain is DAMVIQNPRYQVTQFGKPVTLSCSQTLNHNVMYWYQQKSSQAPKLLFHYYDKDFNNEADTPDNFQSRRPNTSFCFLDIRSPGLGDTAMYLCATSRIDSYEQYFGPGTRLTVT.